The 26 T cell receptor beta chains listed next were all sequenced from one sample in a study of cytomegalovirus exposure and HLA in healthy donors. The primer mix had 60 Vbeta and 13 Jbeta primers. The protocol was immunoSEQ multiplex PCR, while the TCRdb copy is restricted to in-frame clones and leaves out a portion. This sample has 100,000 or so clones, with just under 75% found just once. Source material: PBMCs. Receptors were obtained from a man aged 45-65 years in good health and CMV-seropositive.

The chain combines TRBV19 with TRBJ1-1; the D is unclear. The CDR3 has 15 amino acids. Germline-derived CDR1 and CDR2 are LNHDA and SQIVND (reference sequence). V was trimmed by 3 bases and J by 10 bases, leaving 21 bases between them. The DNA of the CDR3 is TGTGCCAGTAGTATTCCTACCTATGGCCCCGAGGGAGCTTTCTTT. This encodes CASSIPTYGPEGAFF.

CDR3 residues: CASSLIPGEGIITF. The CDR3 bases are TGTGCCAGCAGCTTGATACCAGGGGAGGGGATCATCACCTTC. The chain recombines TRBV5-6 with TRBJ1-2; TRBD1 might be the D (6 bases). V lost 1 base and J lost 13, with 20 bases in between. The CDR3 covers 14 residues. CDR1 and CDR2 from the germline V gene are SGHDT and YYEEEE.

J is TRBJ1-3 and V is TRBV7-2; 7 nucleotides match TRBD1. The V and J ends lost 3 bases and 2 bases, in that order; junction bases with no gene match: 4. CDR1 and CDR2 from the germline V gene are SGHTA and FQGNSA. CDR3 length: 15 amino acids. CDR3 DNA: TGTGCCAGCAGCTTGGTAGGGGGCACTGGAAACACCATATATTTT. This sequence encodes CASSLVGGTGNTIYF.

V and J are TRBV5-1 and TRBJ1-2, with 9 bases fitting TRBD1. Germline assignment: CDR1 SGHRS and CDR2 YFSETQ. Trimming removed 4 bases from V and 6 bases from J; junction bases left unmatched: 4. The CDR3 totals 13 residues. The CDR3 loop reads CASSRDRVDGYTF. The CDR3, as DNA: TGCGCCAGCAGCCGGGACAGGGTGGATGGCTACACCTTC.

This chain joins TRBV29-1 and TRBJ1-3, with 7 bases aligning to TRBD1. CDR3 size: 13 residues. With 6 bases clipped from V and 2 bases from J, the junction kept 4 bases outside the gene matches. Germline CDR1 and CDR2: SQVTM and ANQGSEA. DNA of the CDR3: TGCAGCGTCGACAGGGTGGCTGGAAACACCATATATTTT. It specifies CSVDRVAGNTIYF.

This clone occurred a few times. V usage is TRBV5-1 and J usage is TRBJ2-7, with TRBD2 identical over 7 bases. The J segment lost 7 bases and the V segment lost 0 bases, leaving 10 bases of the junction unmatched. From germline, CDR1 is SGHRS and CDR2 YFSETQ. The CDR3 contains 15 residues. DNA for the CDR3: TGCGCCAGCAGCTTGGCCGGGGAGGGCCTGGGGGAGCAGTACTTC. Residues: CASSLAGEGLGEQYF.

The chain is built from TRBV7-9 and TRBJ2-1, with 9 bases matching TRBD2. This CDR3 has 16 residues. Germline V lookup: CDR1 SEHNR, CDR2 FQNEAQ (reference sequence). V lost 2 bases to trimming and J lost 8 bases; unmatched junction nucleotides: 10. The CDR3 DNA reads as TGTGCCAGCAGCTTAAGACTAGCGGTGGGAGGGTATGAGCAGTTCTTC. Residues: CASSLRLAVGGYEQFF.

This clone was observed a few times. The chain has TRBV6-1 and TRBJ2-7; 8 positions match TRBD2. The CDR3 is made up of 13 amino acids. Germline V gene sequence: CDR1 MNHNS, CDR2 SASEGT. The V and J ends lost 11 bases and 0 bases, in that order; junction bases with no gene match: 6. CDR3 in amino acids: CAGSGTSSYEQYF. As DNA, the CDR3 is TGTGCCGGCTCCGGGACTAGCTCCTACGAGCAGTACTTC.

V gene TRBV19 combines with J gene TRBJ1-5, with a weak D call TRBD1 (6 bases). The CDR3 contains 15 residues. Germline V gene sequence: CDR1 LNHDA, CDR2 SQIVND (reference sequence). V lost 8 bases and J lost 0, with 14 bases in between. CDR3 sequence: CASHQGIYSNQPQHF. The CDR3 nucleotides are TGTGCCAGTCACCAGGGGATCTATAGCAATCAGCCCCAGCATTTT.

This rearrangement joins TRBV5-1 to TRBJ2-7; no firm D call. Germline loops: CDR1 SGHRS, CDR2 YFSETQ. This CDR3 has 14 amino acids. V was trimmed by 2 bases and J by 6 bases, leaving 15 bases between them. This CDR3 reads CASSFFPGTREQYF. CDR3 DNA: TGCGCCAGCAGCTTTTTCCCAGGCACGCGCGAGCAGTACTTC. The whole variable domain, filled in from reference TRBV5-1 and TRBJ2-7, reads KAGVTQTPRYLIKTRGQQVTLSCSPISGHRSVSWYQQTPGQGLQFLFEYFSETQRNKGNFPGRFSGRQFSNSRSEMNVSTLELGDSALYLCASSFFPGTREQYFGPGTRLTVT.

This chain connects TRBV4-1 to TRBJ1-1; possibly TRBD1 for D (6 bases). V lost 4 bases to trimming and J lost 6 bases, with 15 bases between them. CDR3 length: 14 amino acids. Germline loops: CDR1 MGHRA, CDR2 YSYEKL. For the CDR3, the DNA is TGCGCCAGCAGCCTAACTTTGGGGGCCTCTGAAGCTTTCTTT. Translating gives CASSLTLGASEAFF.

By share of the sample, this clone is medium-sized. The rearrangement uses TRBV4-1 and TRBJ1-4, with no clear D. The germline V gene encodes CDR1 MGHRA and CDR2 YSYEKL. CDR3 length: 14 residues. Trimming stripped 4 bases from V and 7 bases from J, with 13 bases between. The CDR3 region has the DNA TGCGCCAGCAGCCCGCCAGGTGCGCGTGAAAAACTGTTTTTT. Translation: CASSPPGAREKLFF.

This sequence joins TRBV30 and TRBJ1-1, with 7 bases aligning to TRBD1. V was pared by 4 bases and J by 5 bases, with 7 bases of the junction left unmatched. The length of the CDR3 is 13 residues. Germline loops: CDR1 GTSNPN, CDR2 SVGIG (reference sequence). The CDR3 spells CAWTRDRGTEAFF. The CDR3 region has the DNA TGTGCCTGGACTCGGGACAGAGGGACTGAAGCTTTCTTT.

J is TRBJ2-1 and V is TRBV5-1; TRBD2 agrees at 7 bases. Per germline, CDR1 SGHRS and CDR2 YFSETQ. With 1 base clipped from V and 9 bases from J, the junction kept 7 bases outside the gene matches. The CDR3 is 14 amino acids. This CDR3 reads CASSLSSGTGEQFF. In DNA, the CDR3 is TGCGCCAGCAGCTTGTCCAGCGGGACGGGTGAGCAGTTCTTC.

This rearrangement joins TRBV7-9 to TRBJ1-5; the match to TRBD1 covers 10 bases. The CDR3 spans 15 residues. The V segment lost 4 bases and the J segment 3 bases; nucleotides outside the gene matches: 3. CDR1 is SEHNR, CDR2 FQNEAQ, per germline (reference sequence). In DNA, the CDR3 is TGTGCCAGCAGCTCGGGACAGGGGAACAATCAGCCCCAGCATTTT. This sequence encodes CASSSGQGNNQPQHF.

CDR3 in amino acids: CASSPSDRPVGYTF. In DNA form, the CDR3 reads TGTGCCAGCTCACCTTCGGACAGGCCGGTTGGCTACACCTTC. This rearrangement joins TRBV18 to TRBJ1-2; 7 bases are shared with TRBD1. The CDR3 has 14 amino acids. J lost 7 bases, V lost 3 bases, and 8 bases had no gene match. Germline CDR1 and CDR2: KGHSH and LQKENI.

The rearrangement uses TRBV2 and TRBJ1-4, with D possibly being TRBD1 (5 bases). Trimming left V 0 bases short and J 10 bases short, with 15 bases between. Germline CDR1 SNHLY, CDR2 FYNNEI. The CDR3 spans 15 residues. This CDR3 is CASSEALGRRGKLFF. The CDR3 DNA sequence: TGTGCCAGCAGTGAAGCGCTGGGACGGAGGGGAAAACTGTTTTTT.

This chain's CDR3 is CASSPPTGGKDEKLFF. CDR3 in DNA: TGTGCCAGCTCACCACCGACAGGGGGCAAGGATGAAAAACTGTTTTTT. The chain recombines TRBV18 with TRBJ1-4, with 10 positions matching TRBD1. The CDR3 consists of 16 residues. CDR1 is KGHSH and CDR2 is LQKENI in the germline V gene. Losses at the gene ends were 0 bases for V and 6 bases for J; bases not matched to a gene: 4.

CDR3 protein: CASDSDYSYEQYF. The CDR3 nucleotides are TGTGCCAGCGACTCGGATTACTCCTACGAGCAGTACTTC. The V call is TRBV5-8, the J call TRBJ2-7; D gene unclear. There are 13 residues in the CDR3. Germline CDR1 and CDR2: SGHTS and YDEGEE. Trimming left V 7 bases short and J 0 bases short, with 11 bases between.

This chain connects TRBV7-2 to TRBJ2-1; D not certain. Germline assignment: CDR1 SGHTA and CDR2 FQGNSA. The CDR3 has 14 residues. V gave up 3 bases and J gave up 9 bases, with 15 bases separating them. The CDR3 DNA follows: TGTGCCAGCAGCTTTAGTTCGCGTAGAGGTGAGCAGTTCTTC. Translated, it gives CASSFSSRRGEQFF.

The chain carries TRBV7-9 and TRBJ2-1, with D tentatively TRBD1 (5 bases). CDR3 size: 13 residues. Germline V gene lookup returns CDR1 SEHNR and CDR2 FQNEAQ (reference sequence). Trimming cost V 1 base and J 12 bases, with 13 bases left between them. CDR3 protein: CASSLDWQGGQFF. CDR3 coding DNA: TGTGCCAGCAGCTTAGACTGGCAGGGTGGGCAGTTCTTC.

The CDR3 DNA is TGTGCCAGCACCATAGGGGGGGAAGGAGGCTATGGCTACACCTTC. Encoded protein: CASTIGGEGGYGYTF. The genes are TRBV6-1 and TRBJ1-2; possible D gene TRBD1, 6 bases. Germline lookup yields CDR1 MNHNS and CDR2 SASEGT. V was shortened by 7 bases and J by 4 bases, with 19 bases between the two germline ends. This CDR3 comprises 15 residues.

This clone was counted a few times. The rearrangement links TRBV2 to TRBJ2-3, with no clear D. The germline gives CDR1 SNHLY, CDR2 FYNNEI. V was pared by 6 bases and J by 6 bases, with 13 bases between. This CDR3 has 13 residues. CDR3 in amino acids: CASSVLARDTQYF. CDR3 DNA: TGTGCCAGCAGCGTGCTGGCGAGGGATACGCAGTATTTT.

The rearrangement uses TRBV18 and TRBJ1-1; 7 positions match TRBD1. CDR1 and CDR2 (germline): KGHSH, LQKENI. The CDR3 loop spans 15 amino acids. J was trimmed by 0 bases and V by 3 bases; bases with no gene match: 4. CDR3 DNA: TGTGCCAGCTCACCGACAGGGTACCTGAACACTGAAGCTTTCTTT. It translates to CASSPTGYLNTEAFF.

The CDR3: CASSLHDIAGVAYNEQFF. CDR3 DNA: TGTGCCAGCAGCCTCCATGACATAGCGGGAGTCGCCTACAATGAGCAGTTCTTC. The chain links TRBV4-2 to TRBJ2-1; TRBD2 matches at 9 bases. CDR1 and CDR2 (germline): LGHNA, YNFKEQ. Trimming cost V 4 bases and J 2 bases; bases outside gene matches: 12. The CDR3 has 18 residues.

The chain carries TRBV7-9 and TRBJ2-5, with D possibly matching TRBD2 (6 bases). The V gene lost 5 bases and the J gene lost 11 bases, with 27 bases spanning the gap. Per germline, CDR1 SEHNR and CDR2 FQNEAQ (reference sequence). The CDR3 is 16 amino acids. This chain's CDR3 is CASSMGPQGGGRRQYF. The CDR3 DNA is TGTGCCAGCAGCATGGGACCCCAGGGAGGTGGTCGTAGGCAGTACTTC. Based on the CDR3 plus reference TRBV7-9 and TRBJ2-5, the full variable domain is DTGVSQNPRHKITKRGQNVTFRCDPISEHNRLYWYRQTLGQGPEFLTYFQNEAQLEKSRLLSDRFSAERPKGSFSTLEIQRTEQGDSAMYLCASSMGPQGGGRRQYFGPGTRLLVL.